Reported below is one T cell receptor beta chain. The antigen remains unidentified. Germline CDR1 reads KGHSH; CDR2 reads LQKENI. The CDR3 contains 15 residues. The ends were cut back, 5 bases at V and 1 base at J, with 11 bases in the middle. The sample belongs to a study of identical twins. General study findings and limits: Cord blood's abundant beta clonotypes had fewer insertions, unlike memory repertoires. Model-predicted out-of-frame TCR alpha sharing fell below observed values in monozygotic twins. Because invariant MAIT and iNKT cells could be present, zero-insertion analyses could be partly confounded. For out-of-frame alpha sequences shared by twins, low generation probability was in excess.

TCRdb ran MiXCR on the 5' RACE reads and lists one entry per CDR3 protein. The table shows 540,000 or so distinct CDR3 sequences, with 20% to 25% occurring only once. The sample also formed part of further work on yellow fever vaccine responses in identical twins.

Sequencing was done on a sample of CD4+ T cells sorted from blood. The origin of this receptor is a woman in her late teens or twenties in good health. The chain links TRBV18 to TRBJ2-2; no definite D call. This CDR3 reads CASSLAPMNTGELFF. DNA for the CDR3: TGTGCCAGCTCATTGGCCCCCATGAACACCGGGGAGCTGTTTTTT.